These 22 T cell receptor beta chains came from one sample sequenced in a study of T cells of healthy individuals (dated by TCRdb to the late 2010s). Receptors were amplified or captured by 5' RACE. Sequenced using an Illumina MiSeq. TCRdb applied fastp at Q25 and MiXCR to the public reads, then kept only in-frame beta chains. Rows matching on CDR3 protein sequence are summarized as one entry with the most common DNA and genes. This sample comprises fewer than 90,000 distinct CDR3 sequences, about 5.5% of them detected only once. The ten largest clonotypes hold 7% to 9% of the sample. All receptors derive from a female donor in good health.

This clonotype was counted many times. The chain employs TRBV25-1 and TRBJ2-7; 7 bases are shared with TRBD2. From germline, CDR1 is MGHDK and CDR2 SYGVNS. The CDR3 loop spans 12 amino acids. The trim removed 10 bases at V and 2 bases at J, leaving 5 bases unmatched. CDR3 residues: CATQGGTYEQYF. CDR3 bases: TGTGCCACCCAGGGAGGGACCTACGAGCAGTACTTC.

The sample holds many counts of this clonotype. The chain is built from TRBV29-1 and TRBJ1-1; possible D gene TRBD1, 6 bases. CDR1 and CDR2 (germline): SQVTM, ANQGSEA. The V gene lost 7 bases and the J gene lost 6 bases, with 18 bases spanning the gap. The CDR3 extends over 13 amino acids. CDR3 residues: CSGIDRRVSEAFF. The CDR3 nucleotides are TGCAGCGGGATCGACAGGAGGGTTTCTGAAGCTTTCTTT.

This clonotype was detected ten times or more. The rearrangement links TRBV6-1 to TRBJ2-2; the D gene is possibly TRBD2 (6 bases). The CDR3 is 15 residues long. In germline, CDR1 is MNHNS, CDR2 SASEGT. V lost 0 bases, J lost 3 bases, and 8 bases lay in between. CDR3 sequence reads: CASSEASGDTGELFF. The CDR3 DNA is TGTGCCAGCAGTGAAGCTAGCGGAGACACCGGGGAGCTGTTTTTT.

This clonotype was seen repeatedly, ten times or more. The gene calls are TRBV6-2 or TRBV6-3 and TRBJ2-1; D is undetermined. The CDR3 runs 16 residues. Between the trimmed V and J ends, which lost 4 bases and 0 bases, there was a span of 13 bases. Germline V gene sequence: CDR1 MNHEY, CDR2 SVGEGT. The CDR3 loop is CASSSRARSSYNEQFF. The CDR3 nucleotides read TGTGCCAGCAGTTCCCGAGCGCGCAGCTCCTACAATGAGCAGTTCTTC.

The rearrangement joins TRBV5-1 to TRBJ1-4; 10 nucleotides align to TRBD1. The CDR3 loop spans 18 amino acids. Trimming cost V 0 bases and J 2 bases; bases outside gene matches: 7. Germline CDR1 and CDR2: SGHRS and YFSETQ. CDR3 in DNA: TGCGCCAGCAGCTTGGAGACAGGGGGCGTGCGGACTAATGAAAAACTGTTTTTT. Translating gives CASSLETGGVRTNEKLFF.

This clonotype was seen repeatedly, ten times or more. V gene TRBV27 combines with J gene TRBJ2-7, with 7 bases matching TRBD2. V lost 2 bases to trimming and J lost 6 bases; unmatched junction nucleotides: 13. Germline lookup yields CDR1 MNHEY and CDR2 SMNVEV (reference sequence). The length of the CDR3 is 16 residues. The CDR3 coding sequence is TGTGCCAGCAGTTTAACAGCCCTAACAACGGGGGGCGAGCAGTACTTC. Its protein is CASSLTALTTGGEQYF.

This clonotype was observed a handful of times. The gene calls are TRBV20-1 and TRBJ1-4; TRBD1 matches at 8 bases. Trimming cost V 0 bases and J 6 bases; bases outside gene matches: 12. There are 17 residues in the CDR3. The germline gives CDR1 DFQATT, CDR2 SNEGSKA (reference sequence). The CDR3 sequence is CSARDLFGQGGDEKLFF. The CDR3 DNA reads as TGCAGTGCTAGAGATCTATTCGGACAGGGAGGGGATGAAAAACTGTTTTTT.

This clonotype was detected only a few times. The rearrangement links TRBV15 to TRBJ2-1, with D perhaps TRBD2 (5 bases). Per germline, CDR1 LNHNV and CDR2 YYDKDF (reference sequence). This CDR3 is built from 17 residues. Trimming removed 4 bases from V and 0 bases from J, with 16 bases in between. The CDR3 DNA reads TGTGCCACCAGCAACCACCCCCGGAGGCTCTCCTACAATGAGCAGTTCTTC. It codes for CATSNHPRRLSYNEQFF.

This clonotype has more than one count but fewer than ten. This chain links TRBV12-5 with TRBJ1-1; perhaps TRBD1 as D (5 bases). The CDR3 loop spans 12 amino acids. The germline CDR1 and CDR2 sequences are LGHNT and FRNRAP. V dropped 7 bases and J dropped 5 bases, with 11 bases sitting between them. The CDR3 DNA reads TGTGCTAGTGCCCAGGGTCGGACTGAAGCTTTCTTT. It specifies CASAQGRTEAFF.

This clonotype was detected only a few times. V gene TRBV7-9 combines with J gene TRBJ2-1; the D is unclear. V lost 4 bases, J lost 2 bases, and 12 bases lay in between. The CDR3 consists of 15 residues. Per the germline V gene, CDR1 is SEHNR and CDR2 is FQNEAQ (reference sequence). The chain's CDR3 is CASSSESPTYNEQFF. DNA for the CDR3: TGTGCCAGCAGCTCCGAGTCCCCCACCTACAATGAGCAGTTCTTC.

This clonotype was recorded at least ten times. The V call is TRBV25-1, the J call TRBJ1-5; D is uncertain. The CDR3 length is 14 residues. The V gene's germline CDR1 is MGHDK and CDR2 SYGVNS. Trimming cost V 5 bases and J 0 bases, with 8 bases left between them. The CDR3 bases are TGTGCCAGCAGTCATTGGGGTAGCAATCAGCCCCAGCATTTT. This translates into CASSHWGSNQPQHF.

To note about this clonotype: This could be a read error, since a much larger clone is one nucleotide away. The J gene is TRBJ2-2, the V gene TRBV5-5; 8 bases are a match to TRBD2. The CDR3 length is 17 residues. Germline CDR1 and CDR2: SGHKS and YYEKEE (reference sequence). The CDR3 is CASSLGAGEWNNGELFF. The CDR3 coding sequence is TGTGCCAGCAGCTTGGGAGCGGGAGAGTGGAACAACGGGGAGCTGTTTTTT.

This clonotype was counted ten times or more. The chain's CDR3 is CASSPTGSEYF. CDR3 in DNA: TGTGCCAGCAGCCCTACAGGGTCGGAGTACTTC. The V call is TRBV5-8, the J call TRBJ2-7; tentative D call: TRBD1 (6 bases). The CDR3 runs to 11 residues. Germline CDR1 SGHTS, CDR2 YDEGEE. V was trimmed by 4 bases and J by 11 bases, leaving 13 bases between them.

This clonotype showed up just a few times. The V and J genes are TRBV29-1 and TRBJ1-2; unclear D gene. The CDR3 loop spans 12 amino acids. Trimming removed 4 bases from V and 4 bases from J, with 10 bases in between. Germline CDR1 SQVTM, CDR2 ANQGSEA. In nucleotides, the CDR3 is TGCAGCGTTGGTGGGGATAGCTATGGCTACACCTTC. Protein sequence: CSVGGDSYGYTF.

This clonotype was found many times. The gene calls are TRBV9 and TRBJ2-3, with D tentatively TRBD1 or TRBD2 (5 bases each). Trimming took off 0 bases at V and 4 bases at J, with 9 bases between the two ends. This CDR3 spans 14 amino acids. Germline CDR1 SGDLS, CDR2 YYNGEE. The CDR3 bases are TGTGCCAGCAGCGTAGATGAGGGGCCAGATACGCAGTATTTT. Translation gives CASSVDEGPDTQYF.

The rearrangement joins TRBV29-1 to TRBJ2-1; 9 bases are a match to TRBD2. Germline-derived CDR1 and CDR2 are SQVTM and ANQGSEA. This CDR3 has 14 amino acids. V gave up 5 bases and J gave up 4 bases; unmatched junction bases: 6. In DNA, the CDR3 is TGCAGCGTTCTCACTAGCGGGCGTTACAATGAGCAGTTCTTC. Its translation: CSVLTSGRYNEQFF.

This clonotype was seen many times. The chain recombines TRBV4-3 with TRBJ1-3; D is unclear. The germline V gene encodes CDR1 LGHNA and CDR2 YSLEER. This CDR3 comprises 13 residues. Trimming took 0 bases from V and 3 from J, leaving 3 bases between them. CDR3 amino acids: CASSQDLGNTIYF. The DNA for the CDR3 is TGCGCCAGCAGCCAAGATCTTGGAAACACCATATATTTT.

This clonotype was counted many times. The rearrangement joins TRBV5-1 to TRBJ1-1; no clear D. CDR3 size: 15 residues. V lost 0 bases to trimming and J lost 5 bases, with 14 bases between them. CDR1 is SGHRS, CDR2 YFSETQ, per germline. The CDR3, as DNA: TGCGCCAGCAGCTTGGATAGGGCGGTCCGGACTGAAGCTTTCTTT. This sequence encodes CASSLDRAVRTEAFF.

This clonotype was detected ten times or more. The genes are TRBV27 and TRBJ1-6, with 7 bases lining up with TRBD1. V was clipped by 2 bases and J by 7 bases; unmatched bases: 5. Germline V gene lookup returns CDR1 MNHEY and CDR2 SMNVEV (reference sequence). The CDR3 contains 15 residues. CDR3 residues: CASSLLGQLNSPLHF. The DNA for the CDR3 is TGTGCCAGCAGTTTACTGGGACAGCTAAATTCACCCCTCCACTTT.

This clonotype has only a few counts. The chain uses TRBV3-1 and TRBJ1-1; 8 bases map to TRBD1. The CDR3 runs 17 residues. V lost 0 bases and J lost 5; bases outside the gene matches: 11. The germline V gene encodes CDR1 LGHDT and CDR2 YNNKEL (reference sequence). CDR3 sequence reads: CASSQDPPGRGRTEAFF. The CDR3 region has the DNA TGTGCCAGCAGCCAAGATCCCCCAGGCAGGGGGCGTACTGAAGCTTTCTTT.

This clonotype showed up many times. CDR3 DNA sequence: TGTGCCAGCAGCCAAGAGCAGTTAGGAGGCTACACCTTC. As protein: CASSQEQLGGYTF. The chain has TRBV3-1 and TRBJ1-2; D gene unclear. Trimming cost V 0 bases and J 8 bases, with 10 bases left between them. Germline CDR1 is LGHDT and CDR2 is YNNKEL (reference sequence). CDR3 length: 13 amino acids. The complete variable domain, with remaining parts taken from reference TRBV3-1 and TRBJ1-2, reads DTAVSQTPKYLVTQMGNDKSIKCEQNLGHDTMYWYKQDSKKFLKIMFSYNNKELIINETVPNRFSPKSPDKAHLNLHINSLELGDSAVYFCASSQEQLGGYTFGSGTRLTVV.

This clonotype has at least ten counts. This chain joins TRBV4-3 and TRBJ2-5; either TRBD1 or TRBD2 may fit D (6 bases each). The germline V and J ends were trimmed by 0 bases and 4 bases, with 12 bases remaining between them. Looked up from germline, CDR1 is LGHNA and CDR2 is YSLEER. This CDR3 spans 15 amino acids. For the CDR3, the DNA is TGCGCCAGCAGCCAAGATAAGGGGGGACGAGAGACCCAGTACTTC. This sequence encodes CASSQDKGGRETQYF.